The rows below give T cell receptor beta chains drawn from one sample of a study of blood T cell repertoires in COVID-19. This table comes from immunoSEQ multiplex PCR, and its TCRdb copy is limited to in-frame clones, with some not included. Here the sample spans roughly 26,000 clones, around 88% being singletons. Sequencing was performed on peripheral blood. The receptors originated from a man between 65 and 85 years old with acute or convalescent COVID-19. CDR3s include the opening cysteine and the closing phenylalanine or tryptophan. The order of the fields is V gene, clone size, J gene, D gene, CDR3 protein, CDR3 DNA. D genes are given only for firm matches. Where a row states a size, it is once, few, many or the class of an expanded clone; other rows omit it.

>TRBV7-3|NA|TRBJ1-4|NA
CASSRDANEKLFF
TGTGCCAGCAGCCGCGATGCTAATGAAAAACTGTTTTTT
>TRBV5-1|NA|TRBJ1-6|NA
CASSYENSPLHF
TGCGCCAGCAGCTACGAGAATTCACCCCTCCACTTT
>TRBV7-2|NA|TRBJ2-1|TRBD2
CAGRLAGAKNEQFF
TGTGCCGGTCGACTAGCGGGAGCAAAGAATGAGCAGTTCTTC
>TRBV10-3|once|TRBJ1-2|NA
CAISEVQARLYGYTF
TGTGCCATCAGTGAAGTACAGGCCCGTTTATATGGCTACACCTTC
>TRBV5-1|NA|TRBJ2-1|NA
CASSNRGSYNEQFF
TGCGCCAGCTCCAATAGGGGTTCCTACAATGAGCAGTTCTTC
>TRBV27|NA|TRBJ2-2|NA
CASSFRRAGELFF
TGTGCCAGCAGTTTTAGGAGGGCCGGGGAGCTGTTTTTT
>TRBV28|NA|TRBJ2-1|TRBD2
CASSGWTSGRVYNEQFF
TGTGCCAGCAGCGGATGGACTAGCGGGAGGGTGTACAATGAGCAGTTCTTC
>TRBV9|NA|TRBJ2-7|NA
CASSVASVNYEQYF
TGTGCCAGCAGCGTAGCGTCAGTAAATTACGAGCAGTACTTC
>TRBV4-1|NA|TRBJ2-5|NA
CASSQDQIQETQYF
TGCGCCAGCAGCCAAGACCAGATTCAAGAGACCCAGTACTTC
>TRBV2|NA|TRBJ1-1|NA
CASTRDLTEAFF
TGTGCCAGCACGAGGGATTTAACTGAAGCTTTCTTT
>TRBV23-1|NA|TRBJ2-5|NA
CANELTGQETQYF
TGCGCCAACGAGTTGACTGGCCAAGAGACCCAGTACTTC
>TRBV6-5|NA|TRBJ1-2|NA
CASSYDEGYGYTF
TGTGCCAGCAGTTACGACGAGGGCTATGGCTACACCTTC
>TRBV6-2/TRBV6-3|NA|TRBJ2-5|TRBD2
CASSLLTSGNQETQYF
TGTGCCAGCAGTTTATTGACTAGCGGGAACCAAGAGACCCAGTACTTC
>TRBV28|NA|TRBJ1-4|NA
CASTTHSNEKLFF
TGTGCCAGCACCACCCATAGTAATGAAAAACTGTTTTTT
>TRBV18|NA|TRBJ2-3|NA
CASSILVLASTDTQYF
TGTGCCAGCTCCATTCTCGTACTAGCTAGCACAGATACGCAGTATTTT
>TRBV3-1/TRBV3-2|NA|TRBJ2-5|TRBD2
CASSRGLAGAKETQYF
TGTGCCAGCAGCCGGGGACTAGCGGGGGCAAAAGAGACCCAGTACTTC
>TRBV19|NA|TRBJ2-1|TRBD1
CASAGVDRAPYNEQFF
TGTGCCAGTGCGGGCGTGGACAGGGCCCCCTACAATGAGCAGTTCTTC
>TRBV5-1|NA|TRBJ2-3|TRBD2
CASSLGGTSGTDTQYF
TGCGCCAGCAGCTTGGGGGGGACTAGCGGCACAGATACGCAGTATTTT
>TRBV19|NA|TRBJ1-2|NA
CASSPRGTPNYGYTF
TGTGCCAGTAGTCCCCGGGGGACCCCTAACTATGGCTACACCTTC
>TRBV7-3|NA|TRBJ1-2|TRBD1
CASSLYSYRGYGYTF
TGTGCCAGCAGCTTATACTCGTACAGGGGCTATGGCTACACCTTC
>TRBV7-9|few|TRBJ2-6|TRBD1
CASSHGQGLGSGANVLTF
TGTGCCAGCAGCCATGGACAGGGGCTCGGGTCTGGGGCCAACGTCCTGACTTTC
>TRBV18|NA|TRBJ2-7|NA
CASSPSPGNEQYF
TGTGCCAGCTCACCCTCCCCGGGGAACGAGCAGTACTTC
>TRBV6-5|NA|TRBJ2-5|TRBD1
CASNGQGNQETQYF
TGTGCCAGCAACGGACAGGGGAATCAAGAGACCCAGTACTTC
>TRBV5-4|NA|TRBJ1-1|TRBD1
CASSPEGQRNTEAFF
TGTGCCAGCAGCCCGGAGGGACAGCGGAACACTGAAGCTTTCTTT
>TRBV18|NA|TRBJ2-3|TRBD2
CASSPGTSGHTDTQYF
TGTGCCAGCTCACCTGGGACTAGCGGACACACAGATACGCAGTATTTT
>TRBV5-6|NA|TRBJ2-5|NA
CASSLVAGLETQYF
TGTGCCAGCAGCTTGGTTGCAGGGCTAGAGACCCAGTACTTC
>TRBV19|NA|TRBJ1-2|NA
CASSDGQPPSIRGYGYTF
TGTGCCAGTAGTGATGGACAGCCACCCAGTATACGGGGCTATGGCTACACCTTC
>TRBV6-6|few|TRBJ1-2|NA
CASTRRAGDAYGYTF
TGTGCCAGCACCCGGCGGGCGGGGGACGCCTATGGCTACACCTTC
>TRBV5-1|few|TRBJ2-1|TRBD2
CASSLGGSSYNEQFF
TGCGCCAGCAGCTTGGGCGGGAGCTCCTACAATGAGCAGTTCTTC
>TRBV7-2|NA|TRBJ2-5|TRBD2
CASSFQAGGGETQYF
TGTGCCAGCAGCTTCCAAGCGGGAGGGGGGGAGACCCAGTACTTC
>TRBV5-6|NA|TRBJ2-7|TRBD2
CASSWIGTRGDEQYF
TGTGCCAGCAGCTGGATTGGGACTAGAGGTGACGAGCAGTACTTC
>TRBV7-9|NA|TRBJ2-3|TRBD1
CASSLADRGGTDTQYF
TGTGCCAGCAGCTTAGCGGACAGGGGGGGGACAGATACGCAGTATTTT
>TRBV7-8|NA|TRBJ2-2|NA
CASSLIRNTGELFF
TGTGCCAGCAGCTTAATCAGGAACACCGGGGAGCTGTTTTTT
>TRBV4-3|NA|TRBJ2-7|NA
CASSQGVSGWAYEQYF
TGCGCCAGCAGCCAAGGAGTGTCAGGGTGGGCCTACGAGCAGTACTTC
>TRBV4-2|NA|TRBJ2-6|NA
CASSQAGTGANVLTF
TGTGCCAGCAGCCAGGCCGGGACAGGGGCCAACGTCCTGACTTTC
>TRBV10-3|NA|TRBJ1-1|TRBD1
CAIRLGQGNTEAFF
TGTGCCATCAGATTGGGACAGGGGAACACTGAAGCTTTCTTT
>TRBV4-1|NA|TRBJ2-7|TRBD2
CASSLSGRGEQYF
TGCGCCAGCAGCCTTAGCGGGAGGGGCGAGCAGTACTTC
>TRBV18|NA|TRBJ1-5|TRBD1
CASSSSWGQGQQPQHF
TGTGCCAGCTCATCAAGTTGGGGACAGGGCCAACAGCCCCAGCATTTT
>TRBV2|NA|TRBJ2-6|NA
CASSGEANVLTF
TGTGCCAGCAGTGGCGAGGCCAACGTCCTGACTTTC
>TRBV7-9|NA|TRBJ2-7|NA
CASSSPGSSGTYEQYF
TGTGCCAGCAGCTCCCCAGGGAGTAGCGGCACCTACGAGCAGTACTTC
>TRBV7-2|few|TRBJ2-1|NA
CASSSVRGVSYNEQFF
TGTGCCAGCAGCTCCGTACGCGGGGTCTCCTACAATGAGCAGTTCTTC
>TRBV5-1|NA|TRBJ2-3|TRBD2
CASSLGAGGTDTQYF
TGCGCCAGCAGCTTGGGAGCGGGAGGTACAGATACGCAGTATTTT
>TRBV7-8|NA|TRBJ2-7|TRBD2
CASSTPSGSSYEQYF
TGTGCCAGCAGCACCCCTAGCGGGAGCTCCTACGAGCAGTACTTC
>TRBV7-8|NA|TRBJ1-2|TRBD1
CASSLGQRFYGYTF
TGTGCCAGCAGCTTGGGACAGCGCTTCTATGGCTACACCTTC
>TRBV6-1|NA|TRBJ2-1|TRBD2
CASSELAGGYNEQFF
TGTGCCAGCAGTGAACTAGCGGGAGGGTACAATGAGCAGTTCTTC
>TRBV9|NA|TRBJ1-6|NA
CASSVGPVAYNSPLHF
TGTGCCAGCAGCGTAGGGCCAGTGGCCTATAATTCACCCCTCCACTTT
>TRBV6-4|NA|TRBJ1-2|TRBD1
CASSDLTGGHGYTF
TGTGCCAGCAGTGACCTAACAGGGGGTCATGGCTACACCTTC
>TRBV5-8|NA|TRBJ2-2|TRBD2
CASSTGLAVANTGELFF
TGTGCCAGCAGCACCGGACTAGCGGTCGCGAACACCGGGGAGCTGTTTTTT
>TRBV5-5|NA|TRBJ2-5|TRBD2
CASSLDGGSQETQYF
TGTGCCAGCAGCTTGGACGGGGGGAGCCAAGAGACCCAGTACTTC
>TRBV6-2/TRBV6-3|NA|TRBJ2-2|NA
CASSSSRGPIVMELFF
TGTGCCAGCAGCTCATCAAGGGGCCCCATCGTCATGGAGCTGTTTTTT
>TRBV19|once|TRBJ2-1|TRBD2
CASTPGLAPWDEQFF
TGTGCCAGTACCCCGGGACTAGCGCCGTGGGATGAGCAGTTCTTC
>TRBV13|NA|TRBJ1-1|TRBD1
CASSLEAGGASTEAFF
TGTGCCAGCAGCTTAGAGGCAGGGGGCGCGAGCACTGAAGCTTTCTTT
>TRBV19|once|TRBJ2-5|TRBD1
CASSIETGGQETQYF
TGTGCCAGTAGTATTGAGACAGGGGGTCAAGAGACCCAGTACTTC
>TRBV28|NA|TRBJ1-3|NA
CASSPKQTVSGNTIYF
TGTGCCAGCAGTCCCAAACAGACAGTCTCTGGAAACACCATATATTTT
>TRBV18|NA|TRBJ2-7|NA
CASSPSSSYEQYF
TGTGCCAGCTCCCCCTCGAGCTCCTACGAGCAGTACTTC